Listed below are T cell receptor beta chains from one sample, sequenced in a study of blood T cell repertoires in COVID-19. Clones were sequenced by immunoSEQ multiplex PCR, and TCRdb holds only the in-frame ones, with some missing. The sample yields about 170,000 clones, about four fifths seen once. The sample comprised peripheral blood. The receptors were sampled from a man in his sixties or seventies with active or convalescent COVID-19. The CDR3 runs from the conserved cysteine through the conserved F or W. Each record gives: J gene, V gene, D gene, clone size, CDR3 DNA, CDR3 protein. A D gene is named only where the DNA matches it firmly. Not all rows give a size; the values are once, few, many and, for expanded clones, a class.

TRBJ2-1 | TRBV5-1 | . | . | TGCGCCAGCAGCTTGGTCAGTCCAGGCTACAATGAGCAGTTCTTC | CASSLVSPGYNEQFF
TRBJ2-7 | TRBV18 | TRBD1 | . | TGTGCCAGCTCAACGGGACAGTCCAACGAGCAGTACTTC | CASSTGQSNEQYF
TRBJ2-7 | TRBV5-1 | TRBD1 | . | TGCGCCAGCAGCATAGGGACAGGGAGCTCCTACGAGCAGTACTTC | CASSIGTGSSYEQYF
TRBJ2-1 | TRBV7-2 | TRBD2 | . | TGTGCCAGCAGCTCCCCGGGACTAGCGGGACGGAATGAGCAGTTCTTC | CASSSPGLAGRNEQFF
TRBJ1-1 | TRBV5-4 | TRBD1 | . | TGTGCCAGCAGCTTGCTCCAGGGGGTGGACACTGAAGCTTTCTTT | CASSLLQGVDTEAFF
TRBJ1-4 | TRBV15 | TRBD1 | . | TGTGCCACCAGCAGGCCAGACAGGGGGCTAGAAAAACTGTTTTTT | CATSRPDRGLEKLFF
TRBJ2-3 | TRBV6-5 | . | . | TGTGCCAGCAGTTATACTAGGAGTGTAGGAGATACGCAGTATTTT | CASSYTRSVGDTQYF
TRBJ1-5 | TRBV12-3/TRBV12-4 | TRBD1 | . | TGTGCCAGCAGCCAGGACAGGGGGCAGCCCCAGCATTTT | CASSQDRGQPQHF
TRBJ2-5 | TRBV29-1 | . | . | TGCAGCGTTGAAGGGAGGCCCCAAGAGACCCAGTACTTC | CSVEGRPQETQYF
TRBJ2-5 | TRBV5-1 | TRBD1 | . | TGCGCCAGCAGCTTGGCCGGACAGGCGGAGACCCAGTACTTC | CASSLAGQAETQYF
TRBJ1-1 | TRBV5-8 | . | . | TGTGCCAGCAGCCCCCCTCCGGGTTCTGAAGCTTTCTTT | CASSPPPGSEAFF
TRBJ1-5 | TRBV19 | . | . | TGTGCCAGCAGGACATTCAAAAAAGGGGGAGTCAATCAGCCCCAGCATTTT | CASRTFKKGGVNQPQHF
TRBJ2-7 | TRBV4-1 | . | few | TGCGCCAGCAGCCAAGACACGGTCTGGCCGGGCTACGAGCAGTACTTC | CASSQDTVWPGYEQYF
TRBJ2-1 | TRBV15 | TRBD2 | few | TGTGCCACCAGCGCCCGGGGACTAGCGGGCGACAATGAGCAGTTCTTC | CATSARGLAGDNEQFF
TRBJ2-7 | TRBV5-8 | . | . | TGTGCCAGCAGCCCCAGGGTTATGGAGCAGTACTTC | CASSPRVMEQYF
TRBJ1-2 | TRBV4-1 | . | . | TGCGCCAGCAGCCAAGGGAGGGGTGGCTACACCTTC | CASSQGRGGYTF
TRBJ1-3 | TRBV7-2 | TRBD1 | few | TGTGCCAGCAGCTTAGGACAGGGTATGGGTGGAAACACCATATATTTT | CASSLGQGMGGNTIYF
TRBJ1-1 | TRBV7-9 | . | . | TGTGCCAGCAGCTTAGGGTACGTTCCAGGGGATACTGAAGCTTTCTTT | CASSLGYVPGDTEAFF
TRBJ2-7 | TRBV6-5 | TRBD1 | . | TGTGCCTCATGGAGGGACAGGAGCTCCTACGAGCAGTACTTC | CASWRDRSSYEQYF
TRBJ2-1 | TRBV7-6 | TRBD2 | . | TGTGCCAGCAGCTTGACTAGCGCGACTGGTAATGAGCAGTTCTTC | CASSLTSATGNEQFF
TRBJ1-6 | TRBV27 | TRBD1 | . | TGTGCCAGCAGTTTAAAAGGGACAGTCCCAGCGTCACCCCTCCACTTT | CASSLKGTVPASPLHF
TRBJ2-1 | TRBV5-1 | TRBD1 | . | TGCGCCAGCAGCGGGGGACAGCAGGTCTCCTACAATGAGCAGTTCTTC | CASSGGQQVSYNEQFF
TRBJ2-6 | TRBV28 | . | . | TGTGCCAGCAGACGCAGCTCTGGGGCCAACGTCCTGACTTTC | CASRRSSGANVLTF
TRBJ2-7 | TRBV5-1 | TRBD2 | . | TGCGCCAGCAGCTTGTTGGTTAGCGGGAGTGAGCGCGAGCAGTACTTC | CASSLLVSGSEREQYF
TRBJ1-5 | TRBV19 | . | . | TGTGCCAGTAGTATAGACCAGAACCTCAATCAGCCCCAGCATTTT | CASSIDQNLNQPQHF
TRBJ2-7 | TRBV9 | . | . | TGTGCCAGCAGCGTAGAGGGGGATATGAGGACCTACGAGCAGTACTTC | CASSVEGDMRTYEQYF
TRBJ1-1 | TRBV28 | . | . | TGTGCCAGCAGTTTATCGGGGTCTGAAGCTTTCTTT | CASSLSGSEAFF
TRBJ1-4 | TRBV4-3 | TRBD1 | . | TGCGCCAGCAGCCAAGAAACACAGGGGAATGAAAAACTGTTTTTT | CASSQETQGNEKLFF
TRBJ2-1 | TRBV14 | . | . | TGTGCCAGCAGCCGAGGGGGTCGACTGGTCCGGAGAGAGCAGTTCTTC | CASSRGGRLVRREQFF
TRBJ2-5 | TRBV27 | . | once | TGTGCCAGCAGTTTCCGCCCCCGGGAGACCCAGTACTTC | CASSFRPRETQYF
TRBJ1-1 | TRBV7-2 | . | . | TGTGCCAGCAGCTCGACAGGTGAAGCTTTCTTT | CASSSTGEAFF
TRBJ2-3 | TRBV6-5 | . | . | TGTGCCAGCAGTACAGGTTATACGCAGTATTTT | CASSTGYTQYF
TRBJ2-3 | TRBV24-1 | . | . | TGTGCCACCAGTGACGCCGGTGCAGATACGCAGTATTTT | CATSDAGADTQYF
TRBJ2-7 | TRBV6-5 | TRBD1 | . | TGTGCCAGCAGCTCCGGGACAGGGGGATACGAGCAGTACTTC | CASSSGTGGYEQYF
TRBJ2-7 | TRBV6-5 | . | . | TGTGCCAGCAGTTACAAGAGGGCGGGGAGCTCCTACGAGCAGTACTTC | CASSYKRAGSSYEQYF
TRBJ1-2 | TRBV5-1 | . | . | TGCGCCAGCAGCCGCGGGACGGGCACTACTAACTATGGCTACACCTTC | CASSRGTGTTNYGYTF
TRBJ1-2 | TRBV6-5 | . | . | TGTGCCAGCAGGCTTAACACAGGGAATGGCTACACCTTC | CASRLNTGNGYTF